The 18 T cell receptor beta chains below come from one sample, sequenced in a study of shared clonotypes between healthy human individuals. The data were produced by immunoSEQ multiplex PCR, yet TCRdb's version contains in-frame clones alone and is incomplete. Of more than 2 million clones listed, about 94% are singletons. Sequencing was done on a sample of naive CD4+ T cells sorted from blood. Subset specified: CD45RA+ positively selected. These receptors came from a man aged 18 to 30 in good health.

The CDR3 sequence: CASSPTGGRLNSPLHF. CDR3 nucleotides: TGTGCCAGCAGCCCCACAGGGGGTCGCCTAAATTCACCCCTCCACTTT. This chain uses TRBV7-2 with TRBJ1-6; 8 bases fit TRBD1. With 5 bases clipped from V and 7 bases from J, the junction kept 10 bases outside the gene matches. This CDR3 has 16 amino acids. The germline gives CDR1 SGHTA, CDR2 FQGNSA.

The chain carries TRBV6-4 and TRBJ2-7; maybe TRBD2 (10 bases). With 3 bases removed from V and 3 bases from J, the gap between germline ends came to 27 bases. The germline V gene encodes CDR1 MRHNA and CDR2 SNTAGT. The CDR3 is made up of 19 amino acids. CDR3 in DNA: TGTGCCAGCAGTGATGGGGGACAGGGACTAGCGAAGGGGATCTACGAGCAGTACTTC. This translates into CASSDGGQGLAKGIYEQYF.

Concerning this clone: Other DNA sequences within the sample encode an identical CDR3. The CDR3 region has the DNA TGTGCCAGCAGTCTTTTCACAGGGGGCGACTATGGCTACACCTTC. Its protein is CASSLFTGGDYGYTF. The J gene is TRBJ1-2, the V gene TRBV28; 9 bases align to TRBD1. CDR3 size: 15 residues. The ends lost 5 bases at V and 3 bases at J; junction bases unmatched: 7. Germline lookup yields CDR1 MDHEN and CDR2 SYDVKM.

The chain joins TRBV6-5 to TRBJ2-5; D gene uncertain. The ends were cut back, 4 bases at V and 7 bases at J, with 7 bases in the middle. CDR3 length equals 11 residues. CDR1 is MNHEY and CDR2 is SVGAGI in the germline V gene. The chain's CDR3 is CASSSGGTQYF. DNA for the CDR3: TGTGCCAGCAGTTCCGGTGGGACCCAGTACTTC.

The chain uses TRBV28 and TRBJ2-1; D not resolved. This CDR3 spans 15 amino acids. Looked up from germline, CDR1 is MDHEN and CDR2 is SYDVKM. V lost 7 bases and J 5 bases, leaving 18 bases between the germline ends. In DNA, the CDR3 is TGTGCCAGCAAGGCCTTAGACAAACACCACAATGAGCAGTTCTTC. It codes for CASKALDKHHNEQFF.

The J gene is TRBJ1-3, the V gene TRBV25-1; 9 bases line up with TRBD1. J lost 3 bases, V lost 3 bases, and 3 bases had no gene match. Per germline, CDR1 MGHDK and CDR2 SYGVNS. CDR3 size: 15 residues. CDR3 nucleotide sequence: TGTGCCAGCAGTGAGGGGACAGGGCTTGGAAACACCATATATTTT. This encodes CASSEGTGLGNTIYF.

The chain recombines TRBV4-1 with TRBJ1-5; 7 bases align to TRBD1. Losses at the gene ends were 0 bases for V and 0 bases for J; bases not matched to a gene: 11. Germline CDR1 reads MGHRA; CDR2 reads YSYEKL. This CDR3 is 19 amino acids long. The chain's CDR3 is CASSQEGLRGRYSNQPQHF. The CDR3 bases are TGCGCCAGCAGCCAAGAGGGTCTGAGGGGGCGGTATAGCAATCAGCCCCAGCATTTT.

This chain uses TRBV30 with TRBJ2-7, with 8 bases identical to TRBD1. Germline assignment: CDR1 GTSNPN and CDR2 SVGIG (reference sequence). The length of the CDR3 is 15 residues. Trimming at V came to 3 bases and at J to 0 bases, leaving 7 bases not matched to a gene. CDR3 sequence: CAWSPRGLSSYEQYF. CDR3 sequence (DNA): TGTGCCTGGAGCCCCAGGGGGCTTAGCTCCTACGAGCAGTACTTC.

This rearrangement joins TRBV6-6 to TRBJ2-5, with D hard to call. The V end lost 4 bases, the J end lost 5 bases, and 8 bases lay between the germline ends. The V gene's germline CDR1 is MNHNY and CDR2 SVGAGI (reference sequence). The CDR3 length is 12 residues. This CDR3 is CASSSRRETQYF. The CDR3 DNA reads TGTGCCAGCAGTTCAAGACGGGAGACCCAGTACTTC.

The genes are TRBV11-2 and TRBJ2-1, with 8 positions matching TRBD2. Looked up from germline, CDR1 is SGHAT and CDR2 is FQNNGV. The trim removed 1 base at V and 12 bases at J, leaving 8 bases unmatched. This CDR3 contains 14 residues. Here the CDR3 DNA reads TGTGCCAGCAGCTTAGGGGTAGCGGGAAGTTCGCAGTTCTTC. Translated: CASSLGVAGSSQFF.

V usage is TRBV25-1 and J usage is TRBJ2-3; 8 nucleotides line up with TRBD1. V was clipped by 2 bases and J by 5 bases; unmatched bases: 9. The CDR3 sequence is 16 residues long. Germline CDR1 is MGHDK and CDR2 is SYGVNS. The CDR3 loop is CASSEGQGIALDTQYF. The CDR3 DNA follows: TGTGCCAGCAGTGAAGGACAGGGAATCGCGTTAGATACGCAGTATTTT. Combining the CDR3 with reference TRBV25-1 and TRBJ2-3 gives the whole variable domain EADIYQTPRYLVIGTGKKITLECSQTMGHDKMYWYQQDPGMELHLIHYSYGVNSTEKGDLSSESTVSRIRTEHFPLTLESARPSHTSQYLCASSEGQGIALDTQYFGPGTRLTVL.

The V and J genes are TRBV11-3 and TRBJ2-7; a possible D gene is TRBD1 (5 bases). The CDR3 has 14 amino acids. CDR1 is SGHNT, CDR2 YENEEA, per germline. The V end was cut by 3 bases, the J end by 2 bases, with 11 bases between. The DNA for the CDR3 is TGTGCCAGCAGCTTTCAGGGTCGAGCCTACGAGCAGTACTTC. Amino acids: CASSFQGRAYEQYF.

This clone was seen just once. The chain uses TRBV4-1 and TRBJ1-4, with D tentatively TRBD1 (5 bases). The germline V gene encodes CDR1 MGHRA and CDR2 YSYEKL. The CDR3 has 12 residues. Between the trimmed V and J ends, which lost 4 bases and 7 bases, there was a span of 7 bases. This CDR3 reads CASSLQGEKLFF. The CDR3, as DNA: TGCGCCAGCAGCCTCCAGGGTGAAAAACTGTTTTTT.

The gene calls are TRBV4-1 and TRBJ2-6; no definite D call. The germline gives CDR1 MGHRA, CDR2 YSYEKL. V lost 6 bases and J lost 2, with 17 bases in between. The CDR3 spans 17 residues. CDR3 region: CASRTRVIFAGANVLTF. CDR3 nucleotide sequence: TGCGCCAGCAGAACCCGGGTAATTTTCGCTGGGGCCAACGTCCTGACTTTC.

The rearrangement joins TRBV5-4 to TRBJ1-1; D not certain. The V end was cut by 0 bases, the J end by 0 bases, with 9 bases between. CDR1 is SGHNT, CDR2 YYREEE, per germline (reference sequence). The CDR3 consists of 15 residues. DNA of the CDR3: TGTGCCAGCAGCTTGGGGCCGGAAATGAACACTGAAGCTTTCTTT. This sequence encodes CASSLGPEMNTEAFF.

A note on this clone: Other nucleotide sequences in the sample specify the same CDR3. The DNA for the CDR3 is TGCGCCAGCAGCTTGGACTCTGGGGCCAACGTCCTGACTTTC. It translates to CASSLDSGANVLTF. The rearrangement links TRBV5-1 to TRBJ2-6; D remains ambiguous. Germline CDR1 is SGHRS and CDR2 is YFSETQ. V dropped 0 bases and J dropped 0 bases, with 1 base sitting between them. This CDR3 spans 14 amino acids.

CDR3 amino acids: CASSAGRTNEKLFF. Written as DNA, the CDR3 is TGTGCCAGCAGTGCCGGAAGAACTAATGAAAAACTGTTTTTT. The chain has TRBV2 and TRBJ1-4; D unresolved. The germline V gene has CDR1 SNHLY and CDR2 FYNNEI. This CDR3 is built from 14 residues. The V and J ends lost 4 bases and 1 base respectively, with 7 bases between them.

This chain connects TRBV7-2 to TRBJ1-4; TRBD1 aligns across 8 bases. The CDR3 loop spans 16 amino acids. Germline-derived CDR1 and CDR2 are SGHTA and FQGNSA. V lost 3 bases, J lost 4 bases, and 7 bases stayed unmatched. The CDR3 reads CASSFPSGGVNEKLFF. CDR3 DNA: TGTGCCAGCAGCTTCCCCTCAGGGGGCGTTAATGAAAAACTGTTTTTT.